This TCR beta chain was identified in a study of blood T cell repertoires in COVID-19. TCRdb keeps only in-frame clones here, not all; method: immunoSEQ multiplex PCR. The sample consists of fewer than 200,000 clones, 75% to 90% of them appearing once. This clone was seen repeatedly, ten times or more. Germline V lookup: CDR1 SNHLY, CDR2 FYNNEI. CDR3 length: 14 amino acids. Trimming removed 6 bases from V and 1 base from J, with 10 bases in between. This receptor was taken from a woman in her forties or fifties who had recovered from COVID-19. This chain uses TRBV2 with TRBJ1-5; no firm D call. Sequencing was carried out using PBMCs or T cells enriched from blood (not recorded which). In DNA form, the CDR3 reads TGTGCCAGCAGCCTGGCAGTCAGCAATCAGCCCCAGCATTTT. Protein: CASSLAVSNQPQHF.